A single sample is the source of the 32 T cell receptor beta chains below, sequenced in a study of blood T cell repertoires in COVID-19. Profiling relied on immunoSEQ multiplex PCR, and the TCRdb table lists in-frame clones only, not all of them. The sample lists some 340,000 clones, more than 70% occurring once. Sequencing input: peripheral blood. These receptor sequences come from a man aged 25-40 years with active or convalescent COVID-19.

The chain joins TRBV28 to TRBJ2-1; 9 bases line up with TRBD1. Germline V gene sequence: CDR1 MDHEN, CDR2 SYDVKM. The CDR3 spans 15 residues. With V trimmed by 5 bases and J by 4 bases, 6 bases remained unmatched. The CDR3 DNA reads TGTGCCAGCAGTCAACAGGGGGCGCGTTACAATGAGCAGTTCTTC. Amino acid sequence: CASSQQGARYNEQFF.

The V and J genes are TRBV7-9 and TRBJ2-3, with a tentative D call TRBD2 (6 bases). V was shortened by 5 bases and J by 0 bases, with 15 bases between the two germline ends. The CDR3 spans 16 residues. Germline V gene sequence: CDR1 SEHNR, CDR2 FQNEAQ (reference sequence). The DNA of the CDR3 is TGTGCCAGCAGCCCCTGGGAGGCAACTAGCACAGATACGCAGTATTTT. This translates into CASSPWEATSTDTQYF.

CDR3 region: CASSTTTSSAYNEQFF. The CDR3 DNA follows: TGTGCCAGTAGTACCACGACTAGCTCCGCCTACAATGAGCAGTTCTTC. The rearrangement links TRBV19 to TRBJ2-1, with 7 positions matching TRBD2. V was clipped by 4 bases and J by 2 bases; unmatched bases: 8. Per the germline V gene, CDR1 is LNHDA and CDR2 is SQIVND (reference sequence). This CDR3 is 16 amino acids long.

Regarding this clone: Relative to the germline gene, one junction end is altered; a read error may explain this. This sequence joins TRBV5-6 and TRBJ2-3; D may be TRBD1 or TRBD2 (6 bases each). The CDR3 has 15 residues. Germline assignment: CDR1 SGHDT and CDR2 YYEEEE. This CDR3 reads CASSLGGHARGTQYF. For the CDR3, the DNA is TGTGCCAGCAGTTTGGGGGGACACGCCCGCGGTACGCAGTATTTT.

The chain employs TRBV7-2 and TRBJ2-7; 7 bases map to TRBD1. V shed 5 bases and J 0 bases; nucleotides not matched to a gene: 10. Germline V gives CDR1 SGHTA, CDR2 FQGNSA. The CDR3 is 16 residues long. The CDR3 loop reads CASSPPSTGNSYEQYF. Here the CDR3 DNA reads TGTGCCAGCAGCCCACCCTCGACAGGGAACTCCTACGAGCAGTACTTC.

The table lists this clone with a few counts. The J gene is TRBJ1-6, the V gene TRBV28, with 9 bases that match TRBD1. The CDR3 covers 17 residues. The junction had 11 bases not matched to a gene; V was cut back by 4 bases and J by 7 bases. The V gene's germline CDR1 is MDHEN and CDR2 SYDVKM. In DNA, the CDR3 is TGTGCCAGCAGTTACGACCCACAGGGGGCCGGGAATTCACCCCTCCACTTT. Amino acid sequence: CASSYDPQGAGNSPLHF.

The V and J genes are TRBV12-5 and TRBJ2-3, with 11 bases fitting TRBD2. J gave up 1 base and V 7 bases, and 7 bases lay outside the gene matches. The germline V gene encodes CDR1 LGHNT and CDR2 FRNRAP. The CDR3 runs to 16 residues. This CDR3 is CASVLAGADGTDTQYF. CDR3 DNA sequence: TGTGCTAGTGTACTAGCGGGGGCTGATGGCACAGATACGCAGTATTTT.

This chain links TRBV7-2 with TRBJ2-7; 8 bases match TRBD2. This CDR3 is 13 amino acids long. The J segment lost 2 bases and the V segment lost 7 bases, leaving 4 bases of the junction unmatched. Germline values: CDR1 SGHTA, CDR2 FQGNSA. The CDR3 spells CASTLGGAYEQYF. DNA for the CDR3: TGTGCCAGCACCCTCGGGGGGGCCTACGAGCAGTACTTC. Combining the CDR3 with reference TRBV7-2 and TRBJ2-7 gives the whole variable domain GAGVSQSPSNKVTEKGKDVELRCDPISGHTALYWYRQSLGQGLEFLIYFQGNSAPDKSGLPSDRFSAERTGGSVSTLTIQRTQQEDSAVYLCASTLGGAYEQYFGPGTRLTVT.

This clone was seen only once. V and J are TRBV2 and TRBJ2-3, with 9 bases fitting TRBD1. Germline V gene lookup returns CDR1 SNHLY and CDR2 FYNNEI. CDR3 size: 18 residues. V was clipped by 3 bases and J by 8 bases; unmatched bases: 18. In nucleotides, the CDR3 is TGTGCCAGCAGTGACCCCGGACAGGGGCTATTGGTCGGAGGTACGCAGTATTTT. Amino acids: CASSDPGQGLLVGGTQYF. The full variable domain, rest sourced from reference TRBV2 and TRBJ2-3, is EPEVTQTPSHQVTQMGQEVILRCVPISNHLYFYWYRQILGQKVEFLVSFYNNEISEKSEIFDDQFSVERPDGSNFTLKIRSTKLEDSAMYFCASSDPGQGLLVGGTQYFGPGTRLTVL.

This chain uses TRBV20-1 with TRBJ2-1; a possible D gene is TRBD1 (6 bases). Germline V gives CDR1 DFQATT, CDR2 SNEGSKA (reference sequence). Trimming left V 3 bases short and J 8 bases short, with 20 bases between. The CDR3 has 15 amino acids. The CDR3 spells CSASHTGTRSHEQFF. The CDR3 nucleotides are TGCAGTGCTAGTCACACAGGGACCCGTAGCCATGAGCAGTTCTTC.

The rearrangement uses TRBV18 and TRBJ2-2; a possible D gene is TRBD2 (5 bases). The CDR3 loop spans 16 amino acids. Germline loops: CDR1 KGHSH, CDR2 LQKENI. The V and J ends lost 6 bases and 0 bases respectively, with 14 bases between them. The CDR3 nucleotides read TGTGCCAGCTCTCTCAGAGAGGGATCGAACACCGGGGAGCTGTTTTTT. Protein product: CASSLREGSNTGELFF.

The CDR3 loop is CASSEDRSGGPQHF. The CDR3 DNA reads TGTGCCAGCAGCGAAGACCGATCCGGGGGGCCCCAGCATTTT. V usage is TRBV25-1 and J usage is TRBJ1-5; tentative D call: TRBD1 (5 bases). V lost 6 bases to trimming and J lost 9 bases, with 18 bases between them. The CDR3 covers 14 residues. Germline V gene sequence: CDR1 MGHDK, CDR2 SYGVNS.

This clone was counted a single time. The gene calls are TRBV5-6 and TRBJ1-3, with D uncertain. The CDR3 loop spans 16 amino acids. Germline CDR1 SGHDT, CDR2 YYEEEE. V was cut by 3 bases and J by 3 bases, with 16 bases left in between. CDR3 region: CASSSIHHSLGNTIYF. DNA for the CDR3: TGTGCCAGCAGCTCCATCCACCACAGCCTTGGAAACACCATATATTTT. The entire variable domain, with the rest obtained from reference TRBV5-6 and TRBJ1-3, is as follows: DAGVTQSPTHLIKTRGQQVTLRCSPKSGHDTVSWYQQALGQGPQFIFQYYEEEERQRGNFPDRFSGHQFPNYSSELNVNALLLGDSALYLCASSSIHHSLGNTIYFGEGSWLTVV.

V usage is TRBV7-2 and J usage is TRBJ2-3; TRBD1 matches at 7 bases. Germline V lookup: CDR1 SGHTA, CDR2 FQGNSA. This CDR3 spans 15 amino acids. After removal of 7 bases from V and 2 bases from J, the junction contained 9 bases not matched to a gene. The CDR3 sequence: CASTLDRYLTDTQYF. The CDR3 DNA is TGTGCCAGCACCTTGGACAGGTACCTCACAGATACGCAGTATTTT.

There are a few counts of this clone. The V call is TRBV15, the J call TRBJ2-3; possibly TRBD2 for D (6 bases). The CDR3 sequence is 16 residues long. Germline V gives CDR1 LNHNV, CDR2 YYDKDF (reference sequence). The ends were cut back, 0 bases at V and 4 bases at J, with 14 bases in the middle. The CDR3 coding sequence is TGTGCCACCAGCAGAGACCGGGACTTCCCGGCAGATACGCAGTATTTT. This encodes CATSRDRDFPADTQYF.

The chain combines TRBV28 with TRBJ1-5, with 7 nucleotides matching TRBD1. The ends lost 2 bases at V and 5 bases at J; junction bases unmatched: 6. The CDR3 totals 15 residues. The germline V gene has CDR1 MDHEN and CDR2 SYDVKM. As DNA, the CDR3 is TGTGCCAGCAGTTTAGGGGACAGCTTGGATCAGCCCCAGCATTTT. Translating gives CASSLGDSLDQPQHF.

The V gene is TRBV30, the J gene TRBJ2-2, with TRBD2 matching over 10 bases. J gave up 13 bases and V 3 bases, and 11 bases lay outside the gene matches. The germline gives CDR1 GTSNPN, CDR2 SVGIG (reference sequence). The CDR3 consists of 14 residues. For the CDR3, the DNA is TGTGCCTGGAGGGTGTCTAGCGGGAGCCTGGGGCTGTTTTTT. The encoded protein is CAWRVSSGSLGLFF. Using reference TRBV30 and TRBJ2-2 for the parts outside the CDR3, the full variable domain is SQTIHQWPATLVQPVGSPLSLECTVEGTSNPNLYWYRQAAGRGLQLLFYSVGIGQISSEVPQNLSASRPQDRQFILSSKKLLLSDSGFYLCAWRVSSGSLGLFFGEGSRLTVL.

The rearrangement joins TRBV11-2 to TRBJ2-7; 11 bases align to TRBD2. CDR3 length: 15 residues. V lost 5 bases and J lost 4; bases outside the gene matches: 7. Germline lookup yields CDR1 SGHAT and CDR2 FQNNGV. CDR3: CASSPLAGGMYEQYF. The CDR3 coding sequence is TGTGCCAGCAGCCCCCTAGCGGGAGGAATGTACGAGCAGTACTTC.

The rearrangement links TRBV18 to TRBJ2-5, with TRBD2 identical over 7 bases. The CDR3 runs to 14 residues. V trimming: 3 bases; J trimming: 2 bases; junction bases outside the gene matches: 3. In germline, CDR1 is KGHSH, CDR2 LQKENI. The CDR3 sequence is CASSPAGVQETQYF. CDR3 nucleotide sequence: TGTGCCAGCTCACCCGCGGGGGTGCAAGAGACCCAGTACTTC.

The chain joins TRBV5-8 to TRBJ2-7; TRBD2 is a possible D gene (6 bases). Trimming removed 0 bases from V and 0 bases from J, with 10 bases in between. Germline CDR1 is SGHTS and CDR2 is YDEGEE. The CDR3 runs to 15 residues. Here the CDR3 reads CASSLEDGSSYEQYF. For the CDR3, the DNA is TGTGCCAGCAGCTTGGAGGACGGGAGCTCCTACGAGCAGTACTTC. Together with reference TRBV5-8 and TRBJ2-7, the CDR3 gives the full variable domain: EAGVTQSPTHLIKTRGQQATLRCSPISGHTSVYWYQQALGLGLQFLLWYDEGEERNRGNFPPRFSGRQFPNYSSELNVNALELEDSALYLCASSLEDGSSYEQYFGPGTRLTVT.

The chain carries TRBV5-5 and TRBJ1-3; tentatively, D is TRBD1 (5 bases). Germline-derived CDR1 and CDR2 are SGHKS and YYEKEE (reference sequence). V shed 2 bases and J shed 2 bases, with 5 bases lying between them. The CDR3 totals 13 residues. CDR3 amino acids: CASSFRAGNTIYF. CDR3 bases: TGTGCCAGCAGCTTCAGGGCTGGAAACACCATATATTTT.

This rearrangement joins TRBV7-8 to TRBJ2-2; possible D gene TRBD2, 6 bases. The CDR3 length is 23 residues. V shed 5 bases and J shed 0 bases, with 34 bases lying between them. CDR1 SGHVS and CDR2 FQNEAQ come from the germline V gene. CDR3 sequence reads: CASSPDSQARFKKGGTNTGELFF. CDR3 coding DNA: TGTGCCAGCAGCCCAGATTCTCAAGCCCGTTTCAAAAAAGGAGGGACGAACACCGGGGAGCTGTTTTTT. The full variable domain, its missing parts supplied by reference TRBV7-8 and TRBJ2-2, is GAGVSQSPRYKVAKRGQDVALRCDPISGHVSLFWYQQALGQGPEFLTYFQNEAQLDKSGLPSDRFFAERPEGSVSTLKIQRTQQEDSAVYLCASSPDSQARFKKGGTNTGELFFGEGSRLTVL.

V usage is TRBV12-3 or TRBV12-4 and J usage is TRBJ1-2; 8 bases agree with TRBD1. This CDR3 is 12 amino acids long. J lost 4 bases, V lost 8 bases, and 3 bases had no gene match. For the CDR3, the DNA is TGTGCCAGCCAGGGGGCTTCCTATGGCTACACCTTC. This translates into CASQGASYGYTF.

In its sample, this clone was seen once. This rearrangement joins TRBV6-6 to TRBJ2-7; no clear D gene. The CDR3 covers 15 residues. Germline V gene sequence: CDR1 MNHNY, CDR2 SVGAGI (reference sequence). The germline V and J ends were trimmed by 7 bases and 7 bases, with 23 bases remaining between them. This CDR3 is CASIFSPTSSREQYF. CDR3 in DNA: TGTGCCAGCATCTTCTCCCCGACCAGCTCTAGGGAGCAGTACTTC.

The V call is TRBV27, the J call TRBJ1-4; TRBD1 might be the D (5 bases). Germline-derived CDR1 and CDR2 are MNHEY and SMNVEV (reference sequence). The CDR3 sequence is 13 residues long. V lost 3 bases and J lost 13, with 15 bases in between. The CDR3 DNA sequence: TGTGCCAGCAGTTTGCAGGGCCCTGCGCGACTGTTTTTT. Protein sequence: CASSLQGPARLFF.

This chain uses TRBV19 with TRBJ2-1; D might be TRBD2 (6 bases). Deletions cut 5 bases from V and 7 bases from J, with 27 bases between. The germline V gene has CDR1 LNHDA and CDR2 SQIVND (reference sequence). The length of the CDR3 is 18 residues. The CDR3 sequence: CASSPMGGSSPVRNEQFF. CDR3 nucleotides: TGTGCCAGTAGTCCTATGGGGGGATCTTCCCCAGTAAGGAATGAGCAGTTCTTC. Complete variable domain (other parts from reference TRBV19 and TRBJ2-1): DGGITQSPKYLFRKEGQNVTLSCEQNLNHDAMYWYRQDPGQGLRLIYYSQIVNDFQKGDIAEGYSVSREKKESFPLTVTSAQKNPTAFYLCASSPMGGSSPVRNEQFFGPGTRLTVL.

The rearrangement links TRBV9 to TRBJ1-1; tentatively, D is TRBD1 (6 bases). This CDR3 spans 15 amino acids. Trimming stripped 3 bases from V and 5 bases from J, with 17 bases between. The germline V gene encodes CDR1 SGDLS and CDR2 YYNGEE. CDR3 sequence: CASSGPGNRVTEAFF. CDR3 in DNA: TGTGCCAGCAGCGGCCCTGGTAACAGGGTAACTGAAGCTTTCTTT.

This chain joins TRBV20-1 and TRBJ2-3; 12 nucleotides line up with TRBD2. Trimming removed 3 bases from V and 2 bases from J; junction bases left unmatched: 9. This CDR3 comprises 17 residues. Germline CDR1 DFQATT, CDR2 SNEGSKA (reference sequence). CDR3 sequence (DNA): TGCAGTGCTAGTGGGCTAGCGGGGGGGCCCCCCACAGATACGCAGTATTTT. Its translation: CSASGLAGGPPTDTQYF.

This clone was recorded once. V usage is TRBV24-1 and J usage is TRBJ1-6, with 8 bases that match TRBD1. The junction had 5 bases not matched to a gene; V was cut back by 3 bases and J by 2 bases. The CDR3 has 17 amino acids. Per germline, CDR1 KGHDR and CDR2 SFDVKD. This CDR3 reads CATSDPTGEPYNSPLHF. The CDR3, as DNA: TGTGCCACCAGTGATCCGACAGGGGAGCCCTATAATTCACCCCTCCACTTT.

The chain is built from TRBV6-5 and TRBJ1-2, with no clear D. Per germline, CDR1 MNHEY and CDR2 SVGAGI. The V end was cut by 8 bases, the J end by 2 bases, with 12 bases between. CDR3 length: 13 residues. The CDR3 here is CASVGLPNYGYTF. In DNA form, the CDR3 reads TGTGCCAGCGTCGGACTACCCAACTATGGCTACACCTTC.

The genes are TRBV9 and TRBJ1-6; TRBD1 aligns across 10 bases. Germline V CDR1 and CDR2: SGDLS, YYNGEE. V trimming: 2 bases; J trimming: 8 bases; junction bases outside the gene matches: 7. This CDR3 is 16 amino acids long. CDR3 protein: CASSVTPTGGYSPLHF. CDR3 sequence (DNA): TGTGCCAGCAGCGTGACGCCGACAGGGGGCTATTCACCCCTCCACTTT.

The CDR3, as DNA: TGTGCCAGCAGCTTTTCACCGGGACTAGCGACGAGGACAGATACGCAGTATTTT. Translated, it gives CASSFSPGLATRTDTQYF. The rearrangement uses TRBV11-2 and TRBJ2-3; TRBD2 aligns across 10 bases. The CDR3 sequence is 18 residues long. V was clipped by 3 bases and J by 3 bases; unmatched bases: 12. CDR1 SGHAT and CDR2 FQNNGV come from the germline V gene.